There are a few counts of the clone carrying this T cell receptor (beta chain). The data stem from a study of T cells after yellow fever vaccination. A 5'RACE template-switching step, the method used to make TCR cDNA, added a universal primer site and UMIs. One entry per CDR3 protein, called by TCRdb with MiXCR from the 5' RACE reads. The table records a few hundred thousand distinct CDR3 sequences, around 13% of them present only once. This CDR3 spans 15 amino acids. Unmatched junction bases numbered 8, after V lost 5 bases and J lost 5 bases. Germline values: CDR1 MDHEN, CDR2 SYDVKM. This sample comprised CD4+ T cells sorted from PBMCs, obtained 15 days after the yellow fever booster vaccination. The chain joins TRBV28 to TRBJ2-1, with 8 nucleotides matching TRBD1. This TCR derives from a man younger than 35 who received the YFV17D yellow fever vaccine. This CDR3 is CASSPSRQGNNEQFF. CDR3 DNA sequence: TGTGCCAGCAGTCCGAGCCGACAGGGGAACAATGAGCAGTTCTTC.